Listed here is a single TCR beta chain. Its antigen has not been determined. No base quality information exists; no much larger clone differs at one position. Using the deep immunoSEQ assay, multiplex PCR amplified TCR CDR3 regions from genomic DNA. Genomic DNA extracted from each cell subset was distributed evenly over all wells of several immunoSEQ 96-well plates, and each plate served as one replicate. Each replicate PCR for sorted subsets received roughly 200 ng genomic DNA, equal to roughly 33,000 T cell genomes. The purified libraries were quantified using a Qubit 3.0 fluorometer, sized with a Bioanalyzer 2100, and then quantified again using the KAPA Library Quantification kit. Each immunoSEQ 96-well plate was sequenced on its own single-read 150-cycle Illumina NextSeq 550 flow cell. The source study handled its data this way. Because the immunoSEQ output included only junctional sequences and no quality scores, the filtering could not be the same as the filtering used for full-length reads. To assign V/J genes and CDR3, sequences were annotated using PyIR, a Python wrapper for IgBLAST v1.9, with IMGT germline references. Reads were removed for weak V/J assignments (E-value above 1e-6), missing CDR3, stop codons, out-of-frame junctions, or ambiguous translated residues. V3J clonotypes were defined as sequences sharing an identical inferred V gene, J gene, and CDR3 amino acid sequence. Percentage overlap between repertoires was calculated by dividing the number of shared unique clonotypes by the size of the smaller repertoire. Repertoire richness was assessed with RTK rarefaction, the Chao1 estimator, and Recon v2.1 estimates of unobserved clonotypes. OLGA was used to compute generation probabilities for all TCRbeta clonotypes that the gDNA method yielded from a handful of donors. TCRdb holds this immuneACCESS table with in-frame rearrangements only. Some clones are missing; in checked studies, unresolved V genes explain under half, and the rest has no known cause. V and J calls and clone size are as listed in that table; D and trimming were resolved from the DNA. The sample profile shows about 2.1 million clones; 90% to 95% of them were found once. Of the sample, more than 1.5% falls within the top ten clones.

The data originate from a study of shared clonotypes between healthy human individuals (dated by TCRdb to about 2020). About the investigation overall: The cohort included three men and a couple of women between 18 and 49 years of age. For each donor, CD4 naive and CD4 memory were each given three plates, CD8 naive was given two plates, and CD8 memory was given one plate. To estimate repertoire size and how much clonotype sharing occurs between individuals, the study deeply sequenced the blood TCR repertoires of several healthy adults. To increase sequencing depth and limit assay-specific biases, different laboratories used diverse techniques to prepare libraries and sequence TCR repertoires. Leukapheresis yielded between about 0.85 and 9 billion PBMCs per donor.

Spanning cysteine to phenylalanine, the CDR3 consists of 15 amino acids. Only CDR3 DNA is held: 45 bases, read in frame from base 1. The germline V gene (reference sequence) yields LNHDA for CDR1 and SQIVND for CDR2. Trimming costs V 5 bases and J 8 bases, and their ends lie 19 bases apart. CD8 naive samples were CD45RO-negative cells positively selected for CCR7, giving a CD45RA+CCR7+ population that excluded TemRA cells. The donors were healthy, HIV-negative adults who had no recently reported acute infections or vaccinations. Every donor was a Caucasian adult residing in Nashville, Tennessee, USA. After blood collection by leukapheresis, PBMCs were isolated using Ficoll-Histopaque density gradient centrifugation and then cryopreserved in the vapor phase of liquid nitrogen. Analytical flow cytometry was used to check the purity and quantity of each magnetically sorted T cell population. Each sorted fraction had its genomic DNA isolated and then quantified by UV absorbance on a Nanodrop 2000c.

General findings and caveats noted by the study authors: Higher generation probabilities were observed for clonotypes shared by all four sorted-subset donors than for non-shared clonotypes. Pairwise subsampling led to the expectation that sequencing depth would affect the degree of clonotype sharing among donors. Naive subsets generally had larger estimated clonotype richness than memory subsets. Incomplete sequencing was indicated by rarefaction of sorted-subset datasets, despite the large sequencing depth. Because the study included only a small number of donors, the genetic and exposure-history diversity represented was limited. Sampling was limited to blood, and TCR repertoires in tissue likely differ from TCR repertoires in blood. Sharing across several donors was observed for approximately 5% of naive CD4, under 4% of naive CD8, 2.3% of memory CD4, and around 0.42% of memory CD8 clonotypes.

The sequence was obtained from a man younger than 35 in good health. Some clones in this sample may be carry-over from other donors' samples. The sequenced sample was naive CD8+ T cells from PBMCs. Taken with the paper, the label for cell subset or site translates to: CD45RA+CCR7+. The rearrangement joined TRBV19 to TRBJ2-1, with the D call tentatively TRBD1 or TRBD2, each fitting 8 bases. The nucleotides are TGTGCCAGTAGTCCCAGGGGGCGGGAGGTTGATGAGCAGTTCTTC. Its protein is CASSPRGREVDEQFF.